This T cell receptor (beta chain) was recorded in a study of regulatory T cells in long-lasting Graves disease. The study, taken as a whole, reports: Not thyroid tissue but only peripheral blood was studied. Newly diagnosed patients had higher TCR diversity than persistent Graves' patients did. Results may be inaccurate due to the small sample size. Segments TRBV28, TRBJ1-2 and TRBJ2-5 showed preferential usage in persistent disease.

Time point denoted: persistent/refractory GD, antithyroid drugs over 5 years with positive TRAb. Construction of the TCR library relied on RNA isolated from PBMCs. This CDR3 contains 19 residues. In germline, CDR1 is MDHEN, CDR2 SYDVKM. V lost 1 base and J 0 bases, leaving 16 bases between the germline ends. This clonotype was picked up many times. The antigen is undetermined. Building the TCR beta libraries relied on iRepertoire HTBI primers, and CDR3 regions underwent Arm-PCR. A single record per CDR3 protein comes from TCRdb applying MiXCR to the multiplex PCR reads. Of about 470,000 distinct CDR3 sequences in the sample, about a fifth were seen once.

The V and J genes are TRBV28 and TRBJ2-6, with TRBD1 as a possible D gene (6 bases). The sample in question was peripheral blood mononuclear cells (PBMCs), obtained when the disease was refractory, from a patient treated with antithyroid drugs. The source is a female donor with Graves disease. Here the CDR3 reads CASSLLGKTGNSGANVLTF. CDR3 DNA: TGTGCCAGCAGTTTATTGGGGAAAACAGGGAACTCTGGGGCCAACGTCCTGACTTTC.